The 21 T cell receptor beta chains below come from one sample, sequenced in a study of cytomegalovirus exposure and HLA in healthy donors. PCR used 60 Vbeta primers and 13 Jbeta primers. The method was immunoSEQ multiplex PCR; TCRdb's version includes in-frame clones alone and lacks a portion of them. The table lists more than 130,000 clones, nearly 80% of them singletons. The sequenced sample consisted of PBMCs. The receptors stem from a male donor in good health and CMV-seronegative.

CDR3 DNA sequence: TGTGCCAGCAGCATATCACAAAACTATGGCTACACCTTC. Its protein product is CASSISQNYGYTF. The J gene is TRBJ1-2, the V gene TRBV9; D gene ambiguous. The length of the CDR3 is 13 residues. Trimming removed 4 bases at V and 2 bases at J, with 9 bases between. Germline V gene sequence: CDR1 SGDLS, CDR2 YYNGEE. Filled out from reference TRBV9 and TRBJ1-2, the complete variable domain reads DSGVTQTPKHLITATGQRVTLRCSPRSGDLSVYWYQQSLDQGLQFLIQYYNGEERAKGNILERFSAQQFPDLHSELNLSSLELGDSALYFCASSISQNYGYTFGSGTRLTVV.

This rearrangement joins TRBV5-1 to TRBJ1-2; a possible D gene is TRBD1 (6 bases). V was trimmed by 0 bases and J by 6 bases, leaving 15 bases between them. This CDR3 comprises 15 residues. In germline, CDR1 is SGHRS, CDR2 YFSETQ. The CDR3 DNA reads TGCGCCAGCAGCTTGGCCCAAGGCTCAGGGGATGGCTACACCTTC. Protein product: CASSLAQGSGDGYTF.

This chain uses TRBV7-2 with TRBJ1-5; D not resolved. The CDR3 runs to 17 residues. Trimming took 1 base from V and 1 from J, leaving 14 bases between them. Germline CDR1 is SGHTA and CDR2 is FQGNSA. The CDR3 coding sequence is TGTGCCAGCAGCTTAGAGGGCCCCCCGGGGAGCAATCAGCCCCAGCATTTT. This translates into CASSLEGPPGSNQPQHF.

The rearrangement links TRBV5-1 to TRBJ2-5; maybe TRBD2 (6 bases). The germline V gene has CDR1 SGHRS and CDR2 YFSETQ. V lost 2 bases and J 1 base, leaving 15 bases between the germline ends. The length of the CDR3 is 16 residues. The CDR3 DNA follows: TGCGCCAGCAGCTTAGGGCCCGGAGGGACCCAAGAGACCCAGTACTTC. Its translation: CASSLGPGGTQETQYF.

The chain recombines TRBV27 with TRBJ2-7; D is perhaps TRBD1 (5 bases). This CDR3 is 15 amino acids long. Per germline, CDR1 MNHEY and CDR2 SMNVEV (reference sequence). With 5 bases removed from V and 0 bases from J, the gap between germline ends came to 14 bases. The CDR3 region has the DNA TGTGCCAGCAGTGCAGACAGAAGCTTCTCCTACGAGCAGTACTTC. Translating it yields CASSADRSFSYEQYF.

V gene TRBV2 combines with J gene TRBJ2-7, with 7 bases fitting TRBD2. V dropped 4 bases and J dropped 0; count of bases not matched to a gene: 6. Germline CDR1 SNHLY, CDR2 FYNNEI. This CDR3 has 15 residues. This CDR3 is CASSGLAGVSYEQYF. CDR3 in DNA: TGTGCCAGCAGTGGCCTGGCGGGGGTCTCCTACGAGCAGTACTTC.

The chain is built from TRBV15 and TRBJ2-3, with 12 bases identical to TRBD2. The germline V gene has CDR1 LNHNV and CDR2 YYDKDF (reference sequence). The CDR3 extends over 19 amino acids. The trim removed 0 bases at V and 3 bases at J, leaving 10 bases unmatched. CDR3 in amino acids: CATSRDVGLAGGRTDTQYF. For the CDR3, the DNA is TGTGCCACCAGCAGAGATGTCGGGCTAGCGGGGGGGCGTACAGATACGCAGTATTTT. The variable domain in full, with the rest retrieved from reference TRBV15 and TRBJ2-3, is DAMVIQNPRYQVTQFGKPVTLSCSQTLNHNVMYWYQQKSSQAPKLLFHYYDKDFNNEADTPDNFQSRRPNTSFCFLDIRSPGLGDTAMYLCATSRDVGLAGGRTDTQYFGPGTRLTVL.

This clone was observed a handful of times. The rearrangement links TRBV11-1 to TRBJ2-7; 9 nucleotides agree with TRBD1. After removal of 2 bases from V and 3 bases from J, the junction contained 5 bases not matched to a gene. This CDR3 spans 15 amino acids. Germline CDR1 is SGHAT and CDR2 is FQDESV (reference sequence). The CDR3 nucleotides read TGTGCCAGCAGCTTACAGCCGGGACAGGGCTACGAGCAGTACTTC. It specifies CASSLQPGQGYEQYF.

The genes are TRBV5-1 and TRBJ1-2, with 7 nucleotides matching TRBD1. Germline assignment: CDR1 SGHRS and CDR2 YFSETQ. The CDR3 totals 15 residues. V shed 4 bases and J 2 bases; nucleotides not matched to a gene: 8. CDR3 nucleotide sequence: TGCGCCAGCAGCACAACGACAGGGATGAACTATGGCTACACCTTC. It translates to CASSTTTGMNYGYTF.

The CDR3: CASSQKQGATSPLHF. The CDR3 coding sequence is TGTGCCAGCAGTCAAAAACAGGGGGCAACTTCACCCCTCCACTTT. The gene calls are TRBV6-5 and TRBJ1-6; 9 bases are shared with TRBD1. The length of the CDR3 is 15 residues. In germline, CDR1 is MNHEY, CDR2 SVGAGI. V lost 5 bases and J lost 9; bases outside the gene matches: 8.

The chain links TRBV11-2 to TRBJ1-2; D is ambiguous. The CDR3 sequence is 15 residues long. CDR1 and CDR2 from the germline V gene are SGHAT and FQNNGV. V was shortened by 0 bases and J by 3 bases, with 11 bases between the two germline ends. As DNA, the CDR3 is TGTGCCAGCAGCTTAGAGGCTACAGATTACTATGGCTACACCTTC. Translated: CASSLEATDYYGYTF.

This clone has a single count. The rearrangement uses TRBV7-9 and TRBJ2-3, with 8 positions matching TRBD1. The CDR3 loop spans 17 amino acids. V was clipped by 6 bases and J by 4 bases; unmatched bases: 15. Germline V lookup: CDR1 SEHNR, CDR2 FQNEAQ (reference sequence). The CDR3, as DNA: TGTGCCAGCAGGTCAATATCCGGACAGGGCGTGGCAGATACGCAGTATTTT. This encodes CASRSISGQGVADTQYF.

This clone turned up a few times. The chain has TRBV29-1 and TRBJ2-7; a possible D gene is TRBD1 (5 bases). There are 11 residues in the CDR3. The germline gives CDR1 SQVTM, CDR2 ANQGSEA. Trimming shortened V by 0 bases and J by 6 bases, and 6 bases separated the two germline ends. The CDR3 DNA reads as TGCAGCGTTGAAGAAGGGGCCGAGCAGTACTTC. Its translation: CSVEEGAEQYF.

V gene TRBV20-1 combines with J gene TRBJ1-2; D ambiguous. V was cut by 6 bases and J by 8 bases, with 13 bases left in between. Germline V CDR1 and CDR2: DFQATT, SNEGSKA (reference sequence). This CDR3 region has 11 residues. CDR3 nucleotide sequence: TGCAGTGCCCCAGAGGTGAGGGGCTACACCTTC. Translating gives CSAPEVRGYTF.

The gene calls are TRBV9 and TRBJ1-4; 8 bases agree with TRBD1. Germline lookup yields CDR1 SGDLS and CDR2 YYNGEE. The CDR3 totals 16 residues. Losses at the gene ends were 3 bases for V and 4 bases for J; bases not matched to a gene: 8. The CDR3 nucleotides are TGTGCCAGCAGCGCCAATCCGACAGGGGTTAATGAAAAACTGTTTTTT. The encoded protein is CASSANPTGVNEKLFF.

A single count supports this clone. This chain links TRBV2 with TRBJ2-6; a weak D match, TRBD2 (5 bases). CDR1 is SNHLY and CDR2 is FYNNEI in the germline V gene. The CDR3 runs to 14 residues. Trimming pared 4 bases from V and 2 bases from J, leaving 6 bases between. In nucleotides, the CDR3 is TGTGCCAGCAGTGCTAGCCCTGGGGCCAACGTCCTGACTTTC. Its protein is CASSASPGANVLTF.

The chain is built from TRBV7-8 and TRBJ1-6; 7 bases agree with TRBD1. The junction had 6 bases not matched to a gene; V was cut back by 4 bases and J by 6 bases. This CDR3 has 15 amino acids. Germline assignment: CDR1 SGHVS and CDR2 FQNEAQ. The CDR3 DNA reads TGTGCCAGCAGCTCGCGGGGACAGATTAATTCACCCCTCCACTTT. It specifies CASSSRGQINSPLHF.

Points on this clone: The same CDR3 also results from other DNA sequences found in this sample. The V and J genes are TRBV7-2 and TRBJ2-7; D might be TRBD2 (6 bases). V gave up 3 bases and J gave up 2 bases, with 8 bases separating them. Germline lookup yields CDR1 SGHTA and CDR2 FQGNSA. The length of the CDR3 is 13 residues. Written as DNA, the CDR3 is TGTGCCAGCAGCTTTTCGGGGGCCTACGAGCAGTACTTC. This translates into CASSFSGAYEQYF.

The chain recombines TRBV6-1 with TRBJ1-5, with D tentatively TRBD1 (5 bases). V dropped 2 bases and J dropped 6 bases, with 11 bases sitting between them. The CDR3 totals 14 residues. The germline CDR1 and CDR2 sequences are MNHNS and SASEGT. The CDR3 sequence is CASSETGGGQPQHF. The CDR3 bases are TGTGCCAGCAGTGAAACCGGGGGAGGTCAGCCCCAGCATTTT.

The chain employs TRBV5-4 and TRBJ1-3, with D maybe TRBD1 (6 bases). V was shortened by 0 bases and J by 2 bases, with 9 bases between the two germline ends. This CDR3 contains 15 residues. CDR1 and CDR2 (germline): SGHNT, YYREEE (reference sequence). The CDR3: CASSLGAGAGNTIYF. CDR3 nucleotides: TGTGCCAGCAGCTTGGGGGCAGGGGCTGGAAACACCATATATTTT.

The rearrangement joins TRBV5-1 to TRBJ1-2; D is ambiguous. The V gene's germline CDR1 is SGHRS and CDR2 YFSETQ. The CDR3 loop spans 14 amino acids. V was pared by 1 base and J by 1 base, with 8 bases between. CDR3 region: CASSLFNSNYGYTF. Here the CDR3 DNA reads TGCGCCAGCAGCTTGTTCAACAGTAACTATGGCTACACCTTC.